The clone carrying this T cell receptor (beta chain) was observed at least ten times. Its target is not known. This CDR3 has 17 residues. Germline CDR1 and CDR2: DFQATT and SNEGSKA (reference sequence). Trimming removed 0 bases from V and 1 base from J; junction bases left unmatched: 9. The data originate from a study of early T cells in non-severe SARS-CoV-2 infection. Overall study context: Sequenced material consisted of bulk RNA (from unsorted whole blood), and chains were unpaired.

The TCR library protocol was used to attach unique molecular identifiers. These identifiers were attached to individual cDNA molecules. TCRdb reprocessed the 5' RACE reads via MiXCR and lists one record per CDR3 protein. The table includes over 60,000 distinct CDR3 sequences, about 12% detected once. Broader study findings: Private and CD4 specificities were missed by VDJdb matching, skewed to anti-spike CD8.

V and J are TRBV20-1 and TRBJ2-3, with 8 positions matching TRBD2. Sequencing used whole blood. The sequence was obtained from an adult who was a healthcare worker with PCR-confirmed SARS-CoV-2 infection or an uninfected control (not recorded which). CDR3 region: CSARDVGSSGGTDTQYF. The CDR3, as DNA: TGCAGTGCTAGAGATGTGGGGAGTAGCGGGGGCACAGATACGCAGTATTTT.